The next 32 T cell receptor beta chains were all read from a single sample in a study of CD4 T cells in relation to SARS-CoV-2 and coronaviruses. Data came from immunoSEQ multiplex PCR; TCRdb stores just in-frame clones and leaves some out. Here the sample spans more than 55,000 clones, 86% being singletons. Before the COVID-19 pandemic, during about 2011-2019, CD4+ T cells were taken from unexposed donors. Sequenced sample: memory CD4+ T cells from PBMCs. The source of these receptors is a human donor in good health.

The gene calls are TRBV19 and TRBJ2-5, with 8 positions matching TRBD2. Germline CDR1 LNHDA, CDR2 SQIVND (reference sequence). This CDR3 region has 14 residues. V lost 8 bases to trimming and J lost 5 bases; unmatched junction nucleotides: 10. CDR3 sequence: CASGPGGGGETQYF. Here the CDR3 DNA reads TGTGCCAGTGGACCGGGGGGGGGAGGCGAGACCCAGTACTTC.

In nucleotides, the CDR3 is TGTGCCAGCAGCTTGGAATCGGGACAGACCTACGAGCAGTACTTC. Translation gives CASSLESGQTYEQYF. The chain uses TRBV5-8 and TRBJ2-7; 7 bases match TRBD1. Losses at the gene ends were 0 bases for V and 2 bases for J; bases not matched to a gene: 5. Germline CDR1 SGHTS, CDR2 YDEGEE. This CDR3 is built from 15 residues.

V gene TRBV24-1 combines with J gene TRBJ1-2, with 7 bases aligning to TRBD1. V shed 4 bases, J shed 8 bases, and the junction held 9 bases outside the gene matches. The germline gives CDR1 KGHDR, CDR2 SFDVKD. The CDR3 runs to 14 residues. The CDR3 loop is CATSENRQGIGYTF. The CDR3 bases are TGTGCCACCAGTGAAAATAGACAGGGCATCGGCTACACCTTC.

The CDR3 coding sequence is TGTGCCAGCAGCAATCGATTCCACAGGGGTGGGGAAAAACTGTTTTTT. The encoded protein is CASSNRFHRGGEKLFF. The gene calls are TRBV5-6 and TRBJ1-4; TRBD1 matches 7 bases. Germline CDR1 reads SGHDT; CDR2 reads YYEEEE. This CDR3 has 16 residues. J gave up 8 bases and V 4 bases, and 14 bases lay outside the gene matches. Together with reference TRBV5-6 and TRBJ1-4, the CDR3 gives the full variable domain: DAGVTQSPTHLIKTRGQQVTLRCSPKSGHDTVSWYQQALGQGPQFIFQYYEEEERQRGNFPDRFSGHQFPNYSSELNVNALLLGDSALYLCASSNRFHRGGEKLFFGSGTQLSVL.

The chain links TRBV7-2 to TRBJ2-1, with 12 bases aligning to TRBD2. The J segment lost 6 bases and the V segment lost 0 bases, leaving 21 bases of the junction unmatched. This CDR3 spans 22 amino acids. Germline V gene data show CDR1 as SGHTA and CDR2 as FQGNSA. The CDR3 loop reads CASSLAPTSGLAGGRLPNEQFF. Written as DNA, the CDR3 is TGTGCCAGCAGCTTAGCACCCACCTCGGGGCTAGCGGGAGGGCGCCTCCCCAATGAGCAGTTCTTC.

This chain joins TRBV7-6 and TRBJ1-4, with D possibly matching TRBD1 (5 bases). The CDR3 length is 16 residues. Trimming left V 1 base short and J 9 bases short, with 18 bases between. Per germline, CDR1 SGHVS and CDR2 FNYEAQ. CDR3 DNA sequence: TGTGCCAGCAGCTTAGATTCGGCGGGGGGGGTGAAAAAACTGTTTTTT. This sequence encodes CASSLDSAGGVKKLFF.

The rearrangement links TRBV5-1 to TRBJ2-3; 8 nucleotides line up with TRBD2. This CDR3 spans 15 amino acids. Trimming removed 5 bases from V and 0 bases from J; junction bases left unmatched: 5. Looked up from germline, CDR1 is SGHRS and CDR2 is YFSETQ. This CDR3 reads CASRSSGASTDTQYF. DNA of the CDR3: TGCGCCAGCAGGAGTAGCGGGGCTAGCACAGATACGCAGTATTTT. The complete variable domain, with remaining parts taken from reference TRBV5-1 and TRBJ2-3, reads KAGVTQTPRYLIKTRGQQVTLSCSPISGHRSVSWYQQTPGQGLQFLFEYFSETQRNKGNFPGRFSGRQFSNSRSEMNVSTLELGDSALYLCASRSSGASTDTQYFGPGTRLTVL.

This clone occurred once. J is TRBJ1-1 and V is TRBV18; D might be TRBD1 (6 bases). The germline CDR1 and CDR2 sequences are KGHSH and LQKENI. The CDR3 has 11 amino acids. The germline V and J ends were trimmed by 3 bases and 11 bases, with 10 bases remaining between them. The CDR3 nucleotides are TGTGCCAGCTCACCGGGGCAGGGGGCTTTCTTT. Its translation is CASSPGQGAFF.

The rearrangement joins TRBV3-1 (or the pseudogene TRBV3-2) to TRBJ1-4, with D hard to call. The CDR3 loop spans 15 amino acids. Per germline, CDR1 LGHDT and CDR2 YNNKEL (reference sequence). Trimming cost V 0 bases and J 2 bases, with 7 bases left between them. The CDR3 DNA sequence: TGTGCCAGCAGCCAAGACCCAGTGACTAATGAAAAACTGTTTTTT. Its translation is CASSQDPVTNEKLFF.

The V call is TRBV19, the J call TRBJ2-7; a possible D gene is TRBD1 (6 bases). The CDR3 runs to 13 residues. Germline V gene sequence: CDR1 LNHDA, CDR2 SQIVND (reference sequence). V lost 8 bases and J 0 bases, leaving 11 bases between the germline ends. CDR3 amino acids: CASRRTASYEQYF. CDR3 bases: TGTGCCAGTCGACGGACAGCCTCCTACGAGCAGTACTTC.

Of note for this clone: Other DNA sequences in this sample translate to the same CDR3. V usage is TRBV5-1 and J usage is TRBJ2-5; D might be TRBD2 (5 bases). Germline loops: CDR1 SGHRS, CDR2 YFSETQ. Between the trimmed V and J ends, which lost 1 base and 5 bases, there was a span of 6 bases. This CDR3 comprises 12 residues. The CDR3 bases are TGCGCCAGCAGCTTGCCGGGGGAGACCCAGTACTTC. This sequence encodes CASSLPGETQYF.

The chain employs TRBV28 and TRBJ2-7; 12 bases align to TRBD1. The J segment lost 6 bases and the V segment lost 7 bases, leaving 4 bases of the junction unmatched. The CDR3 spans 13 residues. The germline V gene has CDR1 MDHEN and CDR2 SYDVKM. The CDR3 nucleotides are TGTGCCAGCAAGGGGACAGGGGGCGCCGAGCAGTACTTC. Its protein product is CASKGTGGAEQYF. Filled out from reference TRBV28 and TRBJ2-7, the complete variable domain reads DVKVTQSSRYLVKRTGEKVFLECVQDMDHENMFWYRQDPGLGLRLIYFSYDVKMKEKGDIPEGYSVSREKKERFSLILESASTNQTSMYLCASKGTGGAEQYFGPGTRLTVT.

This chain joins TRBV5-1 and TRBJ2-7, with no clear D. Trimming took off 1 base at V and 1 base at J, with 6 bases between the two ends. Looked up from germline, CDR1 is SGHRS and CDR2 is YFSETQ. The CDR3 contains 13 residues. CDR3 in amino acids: CASSLLGSYEQYF. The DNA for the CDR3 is TGCGCCAGCAGCTTGTTAGGTTCCTACGAGCAGTACTTC.

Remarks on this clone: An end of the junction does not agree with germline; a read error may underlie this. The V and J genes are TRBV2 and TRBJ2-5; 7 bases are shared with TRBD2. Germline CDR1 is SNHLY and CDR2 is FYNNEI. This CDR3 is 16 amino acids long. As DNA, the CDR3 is TGTGCCAGCAGGGAAGTGGGGATTGGGGGGGAAGAGACCCAGTACTTC. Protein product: CASREVGIGGEETQYF.

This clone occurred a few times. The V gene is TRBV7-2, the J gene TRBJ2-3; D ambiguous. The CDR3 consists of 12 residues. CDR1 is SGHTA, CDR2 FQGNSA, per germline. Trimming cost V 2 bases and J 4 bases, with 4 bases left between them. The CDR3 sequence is CASSLYADTQYF. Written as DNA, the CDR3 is TGTGCCAGCAGCTTATACGCAGATACGCAGTATTTT.

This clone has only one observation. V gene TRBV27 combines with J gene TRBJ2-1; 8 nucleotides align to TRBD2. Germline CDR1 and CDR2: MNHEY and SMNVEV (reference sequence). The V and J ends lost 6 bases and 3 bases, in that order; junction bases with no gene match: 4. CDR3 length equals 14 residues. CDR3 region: CASRERESYNEQFF. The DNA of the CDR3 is TGTGCCAGCAGGGAGCGGGAGAGCTACAATGAGCAGTTCTTC.

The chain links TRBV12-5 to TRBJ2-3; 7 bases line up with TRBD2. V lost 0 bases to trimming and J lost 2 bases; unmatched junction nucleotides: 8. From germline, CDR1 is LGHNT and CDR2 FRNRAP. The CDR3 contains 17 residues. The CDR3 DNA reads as TGTGCTAGTGGTTTGGTAAACGGGACTACCTCCACAGATACGCAGTATTTT. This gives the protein CASGLVNGTTSTDTQYF. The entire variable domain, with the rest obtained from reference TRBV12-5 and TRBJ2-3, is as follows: DARVTQTPRHKVTEMGQEVTMRCQPILGHNTVFWYRQTMMQGLELLAYFRNRAPLDDSGMPKDRFSAEMPDATLATLKIQPSEPRDSAVYFCASGLVNGTTSTDTQYFGPGTRLTVL.

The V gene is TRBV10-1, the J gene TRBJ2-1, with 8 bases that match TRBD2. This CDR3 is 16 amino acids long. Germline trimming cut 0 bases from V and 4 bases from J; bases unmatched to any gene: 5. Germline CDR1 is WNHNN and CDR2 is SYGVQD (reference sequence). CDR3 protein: CASSESGSGGYNEQFF. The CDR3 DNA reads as TGCGCCAGCAGTGAGTCGGGGAGCGGGGGTTACAATGAGCAGTTCTTC.

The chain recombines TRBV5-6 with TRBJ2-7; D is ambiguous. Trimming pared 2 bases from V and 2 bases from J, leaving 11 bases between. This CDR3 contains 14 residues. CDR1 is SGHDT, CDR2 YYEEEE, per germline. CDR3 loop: CASSLSPDAYEQYF. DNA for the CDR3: TGTGCCAGCAGCTTATCGCCAGACGCCTACGAGCAGTACTTC.

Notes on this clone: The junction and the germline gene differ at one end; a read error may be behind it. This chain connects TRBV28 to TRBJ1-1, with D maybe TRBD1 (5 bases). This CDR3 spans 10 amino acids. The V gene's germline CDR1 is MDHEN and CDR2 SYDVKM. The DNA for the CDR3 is TGTGCCAGCAGCCTGGGGCAGGTCGTCTTT. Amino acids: CASSLGQVVF.

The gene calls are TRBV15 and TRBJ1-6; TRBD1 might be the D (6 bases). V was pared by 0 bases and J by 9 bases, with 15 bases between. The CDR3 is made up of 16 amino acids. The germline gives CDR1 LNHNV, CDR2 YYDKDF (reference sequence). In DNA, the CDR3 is TGTGCCACCAGCAGAGATTCCAACAGGGCTTCTTCACCCCTCCACTTT. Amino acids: CATSRDSNRASSPLHF.

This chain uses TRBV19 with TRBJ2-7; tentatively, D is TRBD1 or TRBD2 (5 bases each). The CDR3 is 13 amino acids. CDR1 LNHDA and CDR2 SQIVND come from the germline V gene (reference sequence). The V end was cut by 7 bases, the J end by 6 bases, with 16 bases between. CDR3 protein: CASNDGTPLEQYF. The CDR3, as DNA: TGTGCCAGTAATGACGGGACCCCTCTCGAGCAGTACTTC.

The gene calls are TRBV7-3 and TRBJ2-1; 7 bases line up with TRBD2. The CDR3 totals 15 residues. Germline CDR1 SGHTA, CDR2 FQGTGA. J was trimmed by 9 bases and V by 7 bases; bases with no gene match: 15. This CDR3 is CASTPGGAGALEQFF. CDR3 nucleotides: TGTGCCAGCACCCCCGGTGGGGCGGGAGCCCTTGAGCAGTTCTTC.

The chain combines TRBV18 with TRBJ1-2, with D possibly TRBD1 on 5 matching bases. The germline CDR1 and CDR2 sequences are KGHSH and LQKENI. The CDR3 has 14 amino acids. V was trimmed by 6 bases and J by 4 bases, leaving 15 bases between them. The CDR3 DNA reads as TGTGCCAGCTCGCCGACTGACAGCCTCTATGGCTACACCTTC. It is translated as CASSPTDSLYGYTF.

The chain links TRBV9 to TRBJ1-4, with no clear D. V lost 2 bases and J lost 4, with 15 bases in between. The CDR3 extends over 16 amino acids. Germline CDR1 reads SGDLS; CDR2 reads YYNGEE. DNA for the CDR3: TGTGCCAGCAGCGTCGAGGGAGAGTATCGTAATGAAAAACTGTTTTTT. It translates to CASSVEGEYRNEKLFF. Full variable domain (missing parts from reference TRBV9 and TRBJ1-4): DSGVTQTPKHLITATGQRVTLRCSPRSGDLSVYWYQQSLDQGLQFLIQYYNGEERAKGNILERFSAQQFPDLHSELNLSSLELGDSALYFCASSVEGEYRNEKLFFGSGTQLSVL.

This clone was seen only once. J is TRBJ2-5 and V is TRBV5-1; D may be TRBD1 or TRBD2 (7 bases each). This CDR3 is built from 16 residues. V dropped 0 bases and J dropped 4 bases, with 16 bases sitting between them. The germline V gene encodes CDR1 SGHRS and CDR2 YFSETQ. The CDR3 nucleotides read TGCGCCAGCAGCTTGGCAGGGGGGGCAGTCGGAGAGACCCAGTACTTC. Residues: CASSLAGGAVGETQYF.

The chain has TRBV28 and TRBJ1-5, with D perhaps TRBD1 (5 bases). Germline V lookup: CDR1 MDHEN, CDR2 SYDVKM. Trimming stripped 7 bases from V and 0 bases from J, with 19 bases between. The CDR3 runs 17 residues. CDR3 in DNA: TGTGCCAGCACTCCAAGCGGGGGGTGGGATAGCAATCAGCCCCAGCATTTT. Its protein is CASTPSGGWDSNQPQHF.

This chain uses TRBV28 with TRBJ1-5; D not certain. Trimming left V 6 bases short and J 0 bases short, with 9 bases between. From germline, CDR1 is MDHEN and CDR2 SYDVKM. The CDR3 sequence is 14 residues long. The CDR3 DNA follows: TGTGCCAGCAGACCACAGATTAGCAATCAGCCCCAGCATTTT. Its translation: CASRPQISNQPQHF.

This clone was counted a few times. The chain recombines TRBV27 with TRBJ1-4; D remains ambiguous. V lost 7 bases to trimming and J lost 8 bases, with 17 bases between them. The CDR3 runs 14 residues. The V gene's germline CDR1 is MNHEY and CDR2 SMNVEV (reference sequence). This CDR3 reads CASITLLRWEKLFF. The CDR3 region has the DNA TGTGCCAGCATTACCTTACTAAGATGGGAAAAACTGTTTTTT.

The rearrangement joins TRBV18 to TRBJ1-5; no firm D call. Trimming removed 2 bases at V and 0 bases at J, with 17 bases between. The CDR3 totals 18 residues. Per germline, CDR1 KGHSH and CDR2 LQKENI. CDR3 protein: CASSPKKTTDGSNQPQHF. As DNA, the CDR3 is TGTGCCAGCTCACCAAAAAAAACGACCGACGGTAGCAATCAGCCCCAGCATTTT.

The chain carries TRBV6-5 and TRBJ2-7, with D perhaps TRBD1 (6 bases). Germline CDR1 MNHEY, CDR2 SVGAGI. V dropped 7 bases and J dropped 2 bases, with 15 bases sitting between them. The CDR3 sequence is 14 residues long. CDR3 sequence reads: CASMYRANTYEQYF. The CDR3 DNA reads TGTGCCAGCATGTACAGGGCGAATACCTACGAGCAGTACTTC.

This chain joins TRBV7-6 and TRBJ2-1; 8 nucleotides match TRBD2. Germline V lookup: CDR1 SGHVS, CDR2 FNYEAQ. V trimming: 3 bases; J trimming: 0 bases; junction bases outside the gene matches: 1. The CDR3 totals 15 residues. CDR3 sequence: CASSLSGGSYNEQFF. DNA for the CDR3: TGTGCCAGCAGCTTGAGCGGGGGCTCCTACAATGAGCAGTTCTTC.